This TCR beta chain was documented in a study of tumor-infiltrating lymphocytes in primary liver carcinoma. About the research overall: Donors had hepatocellular carcinoma or combined HCC and intrahepatic cholangiocarcinoma.

Starting material for RNA and DNA co-extraction consisted of about 17-32 mg of unsorted bulk tissue. cDNA specific to TCR beta was made from 500 ng of total RNA, with a constant-region primer employed for priming. Libraries covering TCR beta were generated through three nested multiplex PCR rounds (using a slightly modified ARM-PCR). TRBV1-TRBV30 forward primers paired with a C-beta reverse primer drove the first two PCR rounds, about 11 cycles each. TCRdb called the multiplex PCR reads again in MiXCR, with one record for every CDR3 protein. The sample holds roughly 32,000 distinct CDR3 sequences, 60% to 85% seen once. CDR1 and CDR2 (germline): MNHNY, SVGAGI (reference sequence). Trimming left V 2 bases short and J 4 bases short, with 12 bases between. The CDR3 consists of 15 residues. Study results and caveats: Tumors reached a significantly greater top-250-clone fraction than blood did (p = 0.039).

In regard to this clonotype: As yet, its antigen is unknown. The CDR3 does not close with the conserved phenylalanine or tryptophan, likely indicating a read error.

This TCR derives from a man between 35 and 55 years old with primary liver carcinoma and hepatitis B virus infection. This rearrangement joins TRBV6-6 to TRBJ1-3, with a tentative D call TRBD1 (5 bases). Sequencing was done on a sample of liver tumor tissue from sampling region 5. As to subset: tumor region T5, tumor centre. The CDR3 nucleotides are TGTGCCAGCAGTTACGAAGGGGTTGCAGGAAACACCATATATTCT. Its protein is CASSYEGVAGNTIYS.